This record concerns one T cell receptor (beta chain) sequence. Its antigen is unidentified. These data originate in a study of T cell responses to AZD1222 COVID-19 vaccine. The CDR3 extends over 17 amino acids. The V end lost 1 base, the J end lost 3 bases, and 16 bases lay between the germline ends. Germline loops: CDR1 SEHNR, CDR2 FQNEAQ (reference sequence). Study-wide findings and caveats: Baseline serostatus was positive in only six or seven AZD1222 recipients. Clonal diversity may have been underestimated in mostly white British donors.

Produced via immunoSEQ multiplex PCR; TCRdb's table is partial and in-frame only. This sample has 150,000 to 200,000 clones, with around 92% found just once. The material was peripheral blood, obtained on day 0 of MenACWY control vaccination. This TCR was recovered from an adult in good health. The genes are TRBV7-9 and TRBJ2-1; the D gene is possibly TRBD1 (8 bases). CDR3: CASSLVSGTGFYNEQFF. The CDR3 DNA reads as TGTGCCAGCAGCTTAGTCAGCGGGACAGGTTTCTACAATGAGCAGTTCTTC. Full variable domain (remainder filled in from reference TRBV7-9 and TRBJ2-1): DTGVSQNPRHKITKRGQNVTFRCDPISEHNRLYWYRQTLGQGPEFLTYFQNEAQLEKSRLLSDRFSAERPKGSFSTLEIQRTEQGDSAMYLCASSLVSGTGFYNEQFFGPGTRLTVL.